This TCR beta chain was recorded in a study of radiation and T cells in renal cell carcinoma. For the study at large: Nephrectomy followed 15 Gy stereotactic body radiation by 4 weeks.

The V gene lost 3 bases and the J gene lost 5 bases, with 14 bases spanning the gap. The CDR3 totals 14 residues. Germline V lookup: CDR1 SNHLY, CDR2 FYNNEI. Specified time point: blood 2 weeks post-SBRT. Described treatment: 15 Gy SBRT to primary tumor, nephrectomy 4 weeks later. Points on this clone: Its antigen is unknown.

General observations from the study: Top tumor clonotypes rose in blood 2 weeks post-radiation, then contracted.

The repertoire was sequenced with immunoSEQ multiplex PCR; TCRdb's copy has only in-frame clones and lacks some. This sample yields about 130,000 clones, of which approximately 90% are seen a single time; 5.8% belongs to the top ten. The sequence derives from a woman in her 70s with renal cell carcinoma. Sequences were derived from blood, sampled from a patient whose treatment included radiotherapy and nephrectomy. The V call is TRBV2, the J call TRBJ2-7, with no clear D. DNA for the CDR3: TGTGCCAGCAGTGAGTTGAGGACCACCCACGAGCAGTACTTC. Translating gives CASSELRTTHEQYF. The full variable domain, its missing parts supplied by reference TRBV2 and TRBJ2-7, is EPEVTQTPSHQVTQMGQEVILRCVPISNHLYFYWYRQILGQKVEFLVSFYNNEISEKSEIFDDQFSVERPDGSNFTLKIRSTKLEDSAMYFCASSELRTTHEQYFGPGTRLTVT.